This paragraph covers one T cell receptor beta chain sequence. What it recognizes is unknown. This sample was taken from a study of T-cell reconstitution after alpha-beta-depleted transplantation in children. Study-wide points: Some patients' high day-60 TCRbeta diversity was attributed to recipient cells surviving conditioning. T-cell numbers and diversity, one year after transplant, stemmed largely from T cells that were newly produced. Roughly two months post-transplant, alpha-beta T cells reportedly originated from several hundred graft clones that had expanded.

Preparation of the TCRbeta library involved a method that used unique molecular identifiers. TCRdb redid the calling of the PCR reads with MiXCR, one entry per CDR3 protein. The table includes 700,000 to 950,000 distinct CDR3 sequences, roughly 15% detected once. The clonotype originates from a male patient between 10 and 17 years old who had a stem cell transplant for acute lymphoblastic leukemia, so the T cells may come from the graft donor. The sample consisted of PBMCs, mostly from graft donor cells, taken 360 days after TCRalphabeta/CD19-depleted stem cell transplant.

The CDR3 spells CASGFEGPYSGNTIYF. In DNA form, the CDR3 reads TGCGCCAGCGGATTTGAGGGGCCTTACTCTGGAAACACCATATATTTT. The rearrangement joins TRBV5-1 to TRBJ1-3; perhaps TRBD1 as D (5 bases). The germline V gene encodes CDR1 SGHRS and CDR2 YFSETQ. The CDR3 runs 16 residues. Trimming removed 7 bases at V and 0 bases at J, with 17 bases between.